A selection of T cell receptor beta chains follows, all from one sample in a study of T cells in Graves' hyperthyroidism and ophthalmopathy. TCRdb reanalysed the multiplex PCR reads using MiXCR and keeps one entry per CDR3 protein. The table shows 500,000 to 650,000 distinct CDR3 sequences, with 35% to 50% occurring only once. What was sequenced was peripheral blood or thyroid tissue (not recorded which). All receptors come from an adult woman with Graves' disease, either hyperthyroidism or ophthalmopathy (not recorded which). Both conserved end residues are trimmed from each CDR3.

j_call	v_call	cdr3_aa
TRBJ2-5	TRBV29-1	SVGTGGTSGQETQY
TRBJ1-1	TRBV25-1	ASLAGGLNTEAF
TRBJ2-7	TRBV3-1	ASSQEGTVQY
TRBJ1-2	TRBV15	ATSRDPRGYGYT
TRBJ2-7	TRBV20-1	SATGLGDYEQY
TRBJ2-6	TRBV2	ARLVSGANVLT
TRBJ1-5	TRBV2	ASSGSGTNHPQH
TRBJ2-7	TRBV7-9	ASNPYSDYYEQY
TRBJ2-3	TRBV7-4	ASSPRQGATDTQY
TRBJ1-4	TRBV6-1	ASSDSTQVPLRF
TRBJ2-2	TRBV12-3/TRBV12-4	ASSWGLAGELF
TRBJ2-5	TRBV5-1	ASSLAGLENQPQY
TRBJ2-7	TRBV20-1	SARGRTDYEQY
TRBJ1-5	TRBV2	ASSGGQAENQPQH
TRBJ1-1	TRBV5-5	ASRGQGEDEAF
TRBJ1-2	TRBV24-1	ATSESRDRVGGYT
TRBJ2-7	TRBV4-2	ASSQALRADKDEQY
TRBJ2-5	TRBV2	ASSARDGRPQETQY
TRBJ1-2	TRBV6-1	ASGPYNYGYT
TRBJ1-2	TRBV29-1	SVEDRTGGIVGYT
TRBJ2-5	TRBV29-1	SSGLAQETQY
TRBJ1-5	TRBV19	ASSMGGNQPQH
TRBJ2-7	TRBV5-4	ASSLGPSSSEQY
TRBJ1-2	TRBV5-1	ASSLVGRTNYGYT
TRBJ2-7	TRBV15	ATSPWGKGPDEQY
TRBJ1-4	TRBV7-9	ASSQTGTGDEKLF
TRBJ1-1	TRBV7-2	ASSQETISPGAF
TRBJ1-4	TRBV5-1	ASSFSATNEKLF
TRBJ1-5	TRBV2	ASSEEAGGRN
TRBJ2-7	TRBV20-1	SARQGSKPYEQY
TRBJ1-2	TRBV6-1	ASRGFGVIYGYT
TRBJ1-1	TRBV5-6	ASSFSDRAEAF
TRBJ2-7	TRBV10-3	AINPSGGGGEQY
TRBJ1-5	TRBV19	ATKGGPSNQPQH
TRBJ2-2	TRBV10-3	ATRDRGPGELF
TRBJ1-3	TRBV7-3	ASSWEGSGSGNTIY
TRBJ1-1	TRBV3-1	ASSQGSGYTEAF
TRBJ1-5	TRBV7-2	ASSSDGGQPQH
TRBJ1-1	TRBV10-3	ASRQGDTEAF
TRBJ1-5	TRBV10-3	ASSLGPDKDQPQH
TRBJ1-5	TRBV19	ASSIDRGRLGQPQH
TRBJ1-6	TRBV7-2	ASSPWTGNSPLH
TRBJ2-3	TRBV4-3	ASSPSGRDTQY
TRBJ2-7	TRBV12-3/TRBV12-4	ASSLEGHYEQY
TRBJ2-5	TRBV7-9	ASSPYTHPETQY
TRBJ2-5	TRBV2	ASRTPPLETQY
TRBJ2-7	TRBV25-1	ASSAKKRLAHPYEQY
TRBJ2-5	TRBV20-1	SARGVAGAQETQY
TRBJ1-5	TRBV10-3	ASSYSGQGFQPQH
TRBJ2-7	TRBV9	ASSVEAASGYEQY
TRBJ1-2	TRBV7-9	ASRPGGRVTYGYT
TRBJ1-1	TRBV7-3	ASSPQTGDPPEAF
TRBJ2-2	TRBV9	ASSDGLAGERDTGELF
TRBJ1-1	TRBV20-1	SGGGDRNTEAF
TRBJ1-1	TRBV11-2	ASSDGTGHSPF
TRBJ1-2	TRBV7-6	ASSARLGDGYT
TRBJ2-7	TRBV7-8	ASSLAPAREQY